This passage covers 11 T cell receptor beta chains from one sample sequenced in a study of PD-L1 blockade in urothelial cancer. Here immunoSEQ multiplex PCR was the method, and the copy in TCRdb shows in-frame clones only, minus some. The sample has around 110,000 clones, roughly 91% seen once. The time point denotes: peripheral blood 6 weeks after treatment start. Source: PBMCs, taken around atezolizumab (anti-PD-L1) treatment. All receptors derive from a man in his 60s with urothelial cancer.

The DNA of the CDR3 is TGCGCCAGCAGCCAAGACACCCCAGGGAATGAAAAACTGTTTTTT. Translated, it gives CASSQDTPGNEKLFF. The rearrangement links TRBV4-3 to TRBJ1-4; perhaps TRBD1 as D (5 bases). This CDR3 region has 15 residues. Per germline, CDR1 LGHNA and CDR2 YSLEER. V was cut by 0 bases and J by 5 bases, with 10 bases left in between.

The V call is TRBV19, the J call TRBJ1-1; TRBD1 agrees at 7 bases. Germline V lookup: CDR1 LNHDA, CDR2 SQIVND (reference sequence). J lost 2 bases, V lost 2 bases, and 5 bases had no gene match. The CDR3 has 15 residues. The CDR3 DNA is TGTGCCAGTAGTATAACAGGGACAGCCAACACTGAAGCTTTCTTT. Its protein is CASSITGTANTEAFF.

The chain joins TRBV28 to TRBJ2-5; 12 bases map to TRBD2. The junction had 9 bases not matched to a gene; V was cut back by 6 bases and J by 4 bases. This CDR3 has 16 residues. Germline lookup yields CDR1 MDHEN and CDR2 SYDVKM. The CDR3 DNA sequence: TGTGCCAGCAGCAGCCGGGCGACTAGCGGGAGAGAGACCCAGTACTTC. Its translation: CASSSRATSGRETQYF.

CDR3 nucleotides: TGTGCCAGCAGCGTGGGGACAGTTGAAAAACTGTTTTTT. Residues: CASSVGTVEKLFF. This chain joins TRBV9 and TRBJ1-4; 7 nucleotides match TRBD1. CDR1 is SGDLS and CDR2 is YYNGEE in the germline V gene. This CDR3 spans 13 amino acids. Unmatched junction bases numbered 2, after V lost 2 bases and J lost 7 bases.

The chain has TRBV7-2 and TRBJ2-5; TRBD1 aligns across 8 bases. There are 15 residues in the CDR3. V lost 4 bases to trimming and J lost 1 base; unmatched junction nucleotides: 5. Per germline, CDR1 SGHTA and CDR2 FQGNSA. This CDR3 is CASSWVGQVQETQYF. As DNA, the CDR3 is TGTGCCAGCAGCTGGGTGGGACAGGTCCAAGAGACCCAGTACTTC.

The chain links TRBV7-9 to TRBJ2-7; 7 bases line up with TRBD1. V lost 5 bases and J lost 8; bases outside the gene matches: 6. The germline V gene has CDR1 SEHNR and CDR2 FQNEAQ (reference sequence). CDR3 length: 12 residues. CDR3 sequence: CASSNDRVKQYF. The CDR3 DNA reads as TGTGCCAGCAGCAATGACAGGGTTAAGCAGTACTTC.

Only a few counts were recorded for this clone. V is TRBV6-5 and J is TRBJ1-2, with TRBD1 identical over 7 bases. V lost 6 bases, J lost 7 bases, and 8 bases stayed unmatched. CDR3 length: 13 amino acids. Germline V CDR1 and CDR2: MNHEY, SVGAGI. CDR3 bases: TGTGCCAGCAGCTTTGACAGGGATAGTGGCTACACCTTC. Protein sequence: CASSFDRDSGYTF.

V usage is TRBV7-7 and J usage is TRBJ1-1, with a possible D match to TRBD1 (5 bases). V lost 5 bases to trimming and J lost 11 bases, with 27 bases between them. Germline assignment: CDR1 SSHAT and CDR2 FNYEAQ (reference sequence). This CDR3 comprises 16 residues. In nucleotides, the CDR3 is TGTGCCAGCAGCCTGGAGCGGGGGGAATCACTGAAGCCCGCTTTCTTT. Translated: CASSLERGESLKPAFF.

V gene TRBV6-1 combines with J gene TRBJ1-6; weak D call: TRBD1 (5 bases). Trimming shortened V by 3 bases and J by 9 bases, and 15 bases separated the two germline ends. Germline V gene data show CDR1 as MNHNS and CDR2 as SASEGT. This CDR3 is built from 15 residues. The CDR3 sequence is CASSDKEGWSSPLHF. In DNA form, the CDR3 reads TGTGCCAGCAGTGACAAGGAGGGGTGGAGTTCACCCCTCCACTTT.

This chain uses TRBV11-3 with TRBJ2-2; D perhaps matches TRBD1 (6 bases). Germline V lookup: CDR1 SGHNT, CDR2 YENEEA. This CDR3 region has 14 residues. The V and J ends lost 8 bases and 4 bases respectively, with 14 bases between them. CDR3 region: CASSYSGATGELFF. The CDR3 DNA follows: TGTGCCAGCTCCTACTCAGGGGCCACCGGGGAGCTGTTTTTT. Based on the CDR3 plus reference TRBV11-3 and TRBJ2-2, the full variable domain is EAGVVQSPRYKIIEKKQPVAFWCNPISGHNTLYWYLQNLGQGPELLIRYENEEAVDDSQLPKDRFSAERLKGVDSTLKIQPAELGDSAVYLCASSYSGATGELFFGEGSRLTVL.

V is TRBV7-2 and J is TRBJ2-5; TRBD2 aligns across 8 bases. The CDR3 extends over 15 amino acids. From germline, CDR1 is SGHTA and CDR2 FQGNSA. With 1 base clipped from V and 5 bases from J, the junction kept 6 bases outside the gene matches. In DNA form, the CDR3 reads TGTGCCAGCAGCTTAGAGGGACTAGGATGGGAGACCCAGTACTTC. This encodes CASSLEGLGWETQYF.